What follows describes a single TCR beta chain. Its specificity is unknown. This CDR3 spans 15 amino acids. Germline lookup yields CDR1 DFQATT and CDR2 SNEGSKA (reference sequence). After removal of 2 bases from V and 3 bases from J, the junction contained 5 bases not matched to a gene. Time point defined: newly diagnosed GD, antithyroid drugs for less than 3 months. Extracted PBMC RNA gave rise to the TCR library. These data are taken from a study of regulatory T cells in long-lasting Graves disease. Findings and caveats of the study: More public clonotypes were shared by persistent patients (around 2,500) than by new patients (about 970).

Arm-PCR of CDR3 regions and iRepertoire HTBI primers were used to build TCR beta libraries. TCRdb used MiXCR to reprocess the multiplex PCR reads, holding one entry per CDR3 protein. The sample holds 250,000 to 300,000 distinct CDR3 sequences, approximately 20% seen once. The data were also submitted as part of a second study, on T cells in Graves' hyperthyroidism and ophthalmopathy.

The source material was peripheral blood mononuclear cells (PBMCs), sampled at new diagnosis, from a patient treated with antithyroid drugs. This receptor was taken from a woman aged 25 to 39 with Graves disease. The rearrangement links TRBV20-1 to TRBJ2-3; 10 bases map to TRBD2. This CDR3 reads CSARPLAGVTDTQYF. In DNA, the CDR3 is TGCAGTGCTAGACCCCTAGCGGGGGTGACAGATACGCAGTATTTT.